The rows below give T cell receptor beta chains drawn from one sample of a study of CD8+ T cells in alopecia areata. The repertoire was sequenced with immunoSEQ multiplex PCR; TCRdb's copy has only in-frame clones and lacks some. The sample yields around 140,000 clones, roughly three fifths seen once. Sample: CD4+ T cells sorted from blood, taken at week 0. The receptors here all came from a human donor with alopecia areata. Both conserved end residues are trimmed from each CDR3.

length	J	V	CDR3
12	TRBJ1-1	TRBV4-1	ASRTGVLRNEAF
13	TRBJ2-5	TRBV2	ASTLSGGAEETQY
13	TRBJ2-1	TRBV6-5	ASSYAAGGLHEQF
12	TRBJ2-7	TRBV11-2	ASSLRQGTYEQY
10	TRBJ2-5	TRBV30	AWAGLGETQY
10	TRBJ2-7	TRBV7-9	ASSRMDRQQY
11	TRBJ2-7	TRBV29-1	SVIQGPSYEQY
11	TRBJ1-3	TRBV6-5	ASKGSSGNTIY
13	TRBJ2-3	TRBV4-1	ASSQEGLSTDTQY
15	TRBJ2-6	TRBV27	ASSYRLTPSGANVLT
11	TRBJ2-7	TRBV6-5	ASSYFEGGEQY
10	TRBJ2-2	TRBV30	AWSPLYGELF
13	TRBJ2-7	TRBV5-1	ASSFTSGARYEQY
13	TRBJ2-7	TRBV7-2	ASSSMGGGLNLEY
13	TRBJ2-3	TRBV7-3	ASSGGQGKVDTQY
11	TRBJ1-6	TRBV6-1	ASSVEGFSPLH
10	TRBJ2-7	TRBV29-1	SARRQGNEQY
13	TRBJ2-3	TRBV29-1	SVASGGGPTDTQY
14	TRBJ2-5	TRBV28	ASSSSGGRQVETQY
13	TRBJ2-5	TRBV5-1	ASSFDRGLGETQY
11	TRBJ2-1	TRBV2	ASRKGLGDEQF
13	TRBJ2-5	TRBV7-2	ASSLVSGGQETQY
14	TRBJ2-1	TRBV5-1	ASSSVGTGIYNEQF
11	TRBJ1-1	TRBV29-1	SVKSRGNTEAF
11	TRBJ2-7	TRBV2	ASSVESSYEQY
12	TRBJ2-1	TRBV19	ASSIVDRRNEQF
10	TRBJ1-1	TRBV10-3	AISDGATEAF
11	TRBJ1-1	TRBV18	ASSPDQNTEAF
8	TRBJ2-1	TRBV29-1	SAGTNEQF
14	TRBJ2-4	TRBV6-5	ASSYSPGLAKNIQY
10	TRBJ1-2	TRBV29-1	SVVPVNYGYT
15	TRBJ2-7	TRBV30	AWSGMVGQGGIHEQY
14	TRBJ1-6	TRBV6-5	ASSYLGQVYNSPLH
13	TRBJ1-5	TRBV4-3	ASSQDRYGNQPQH
9	TRBJ2-1	TRBV19	ASSSYNEQF
11	TRBJ2-7	TRBV18	ASSPPQGGEQY
9	TRBJ1-2	TRBV29-1	SARTGYGYT
12	TRBJ2-3	TRBV2	ASGLAGVGDTQY
16	TRBJ2-5	TRBV4-3	ASSQDAEGRGPQSTQY
13	TRBJ1-1	TRBV5-4	ASSLTGAAGTEAF
11	TRBJ2-1	TRBV6-6	ASRQQGTNEQF
9	TRBJ1-2	TRBV29-1	SVERNYGYT
13	TRBJ1-2	TRBV21-1	ASSIGQGAGYGYT
12	TRBJ2-7	TRBV6-5	ASRAGTVNDEQY
14	TRBJ2-2	TRBV6-5	ASSYRASLGAGELF
11	TRBJ1-1	TRBV4-3	ASSQDLYTEAF
10	TRBJ2-3	TRBV5-6	ASSTGTDTQY
14	TRBJ2-1	TRBV18	ASSPRLADSYNEQF
10	TRBJ2-3	TRBV6-1	ASTLTSGPQY
14	TRBJ1-4	TRBV4-1	ASSQGSGTEDEKLF